These 17 T cell receptor beta chains were sequenced from one sample in a study of OX40 agonist ivuxolimab in advanced cancers. Produced via immunoSEQ multiplex PCR; TCRdb's table is partial and in-frame only. In the table there are about 110,000 clones, around 90% of which are singletons. Source: CD4+ or CD8+ T cells sorted from blood, taken in a trial of the OX40 agonist ivuxolimab. These receptors were taken from an adult with an advanced solid tumor such as melanoma, head and neck, liver or kidney cancer.

The rearrangement uses TRBV7-9 and TRBJ2-7; perhaps TRBD1 as D (6 bases). The CDR3 has 14 residues. Trimming removed 5 bases from V and 1 base from J, with 12 bases in between. CDR1 SEHNR and CDR2 FQNEAQ come from the germline V gene (reference sequence). CDR3 coding DNA: TGTGCCAGCAGCCCACAGGGTATATCCTACGAGCAGTACTTC. This gives the protein CASSPQGISYEQYF.

This clone was seen only once. This chain joins TRBV7-2 and TRBJ1-1; no clear D. Germline-derived CDR1 and CDR2 are SGHTA and FQGNSA. V dropped 6 bases and J dropped 1 base, with 6 bases sitting between them. The length of the CDR3 is 12 residues. CDR3: CASSSWNTEAFF. Written as DNA, the CDR3 is TGTGCCAGCAGTTCCTGGAACACTGAAGCTTTCTTT.

The chain combines TRBV28 with TRBJ1-4, with D uncertain. Germline V CDR1 and CDR2: MDHEN, SYDVKM. The length of the CDR3 is 12 residues. With 6 bases removed from V and 6 bases from J, the gap between germline ends came to 8 bases. The CDR3 protein is CASSLLHEKLFF. CDR3 in DNA: TGTGCCAGCAGCCTTCTGCATGAAAAACTGTTTTTT.

This clone appeared once. The genes are TRBV21-1 and TRBJ2-5; whether TRBD1, the table's D call, matches the DNA was not checked. TRBV21-1 is a listed pseudogene. The CDR3 is made up of 11 amino acids. CDR3 loop: CASTQQETQYF. The DNA of the CDR3 is TGTGCCAGCACCCAGCAAGAGACCCAGTACTTC.

V gene TRBV6-5 combines with J gene TRBJ2-2; perhaps TRBD2 as D (5 bases). Germline V CDR1 and CDR2: MNHEY, SVGAGI. V shed 2 bases and J shed 1 base, with 8 bases lying between them. This CDR3 is 15 amino acids long. CDR3 amino acids: CASSYGGGNTGELFF. The CDR3 DNA sequence: TGTGCCAGCAGTTACGGAGGAGGGAACACCGGGGAGCTGTTTTTT.

This clone appeared a single time. The chain recombines TRBV6-5 with TRBJ2-1, with 11 bases aligning to TRBD1. V was pared by 2 bases and J by 7 bases, with 4 bases of the junction left unmatched. Germline V lookup: CDR1 MNHEY, CDR2 SVGAGI. CDR3 size: 15 residues. CDR3 in DNA: TGTGCCAGCAGTTACGGCGGACAGGGGGCGAATGAGCAGTTCTTC. Its protein product is CASSYGGQGANEQFF.

CDR3: CASSIGGLAGGEQFF. In DNA, the CDR3 is TGTGCCAGTAGTATAGGGGGCCTAGCGGGAGGTGAGCAGTTCTTC. The chain couples TRBV19 to TRBJ2-1; the match to TRBD2 covers 11 bases. The CDR3 loop spans 15 amino acids. J lost 9 bases, V lost 1 base, and 5 bases had no gene match. Germline assignment: CDR1 LNHDA and CDR2 SQIVND (reference sequence).

The chain couples TRBV15 to TRBJ1-1; the D is unclear. Germline CDR1 LNHNV, CDR2 YYDKDF (reference sequence). This CDR3 has 16 residues. Trimming removed 0 bases at V and 5 bases at J, with 16 bases between. CDR3 amino acids: CATSRDIAVWGTEAFF. For the CDR3, the DNA is TGTGCCACCAGCAGAGATATCGCGGTTTGGGGTACTGAAGCTTTCTTT.

The rearrangement joins TRBV7-3 to TRBJ2-1; 9 nucleotides match TRBD2. Germline V gene sequence: CDR1 SGHTA, CDR2 FQGTGA. The CDR3 has 17 amino acids. V gave up 0 bases and J gave up 2 bases; unmatched junction bases: 5. CDR3 region: CASSLTSSSGAYNEQFF. The CDR3, as DNA: TGTGCCAGCAGCTTAACGTCATCTAGCGGGGCCTACAATGAGCAGTTCTTC.

The chain combines TRBV4-1 with TRBJ1-1; D call uncertain. Trimming pared 11 bases from V and 0 bases from J, leaving 22 bases between. The CDR3 is 16 residues long. Germline CDR1 is MGHRA and CDR2 is YSYEKL. This CDR3 reads CASTWTEGTMNTEAFF. The CDR3 DNA sequence: TGCGCCTCGACTTGGACCGAGGGCACCATGAACACTGAAGCTTTCTTT.

The chain carries TRBV7-9 and TRBJ2-7, with 9 bases fitting TRBD2. The germline V gene encodes CDR1 SEHNR and CDR2 FQNEAQ (reference sequence). CDR3 length: 16 amino acids. The V and J ends lost 5 bases and 1 base, in that order; junction bases with no gene match: 9. The CDR3 sequence: CASSVQGAGGSYEQYF. CDR3 DNA sequence: TGTGCCAGCAGCGTCCAAGGAGCGGGAGGTTCCTACGAGCAGTACTTC.

The genes are TRBV9 and TRBJ2-7, with D perhaps TRBD1 or TRBD2 (6 bases each). With 4 bases removed from V and 7 bases from J, the gap between germline ends came to 27 bases. Germline V gene data show CDR1 as SGDLS and CDR2 as YYNGEE. The CDR3 contains 17 residues. This CDR3 is CASSPRVARGAFGEQYF. The CDR3 region has the DNA TGTGCCAGCAGCCCCAGGGTAGCGAGGGGGGCCTTTGGTGAGCAGTACTTC.

The genes are TRBV28 and TRBJ1-5, with D perhaps matching TRBD1 (5 bases). Trimming stripped 3 bases from V and 6 bases from J, with 9 bases between. The CDR3 length is 13 residues. CDR1 and CDR2 (germline): MDHEN, SYDVKM. The CDR3 DNA reads as TGTGCCAGCAGTTTTGGGGGGACTCAGCCCCAGCATTTT. Translating gives CASSFGGTQPQHF.

V gene TRBV6-1 combines with J gene TRBJ2-7; 13 nucleotides align to TRBD2. Germline CDR1 and CDR2: MNHNS and SASEGT. The CDR3 is 16 residues long. After removal of 4 bases from V and 2 bases from J, the junction contained 5 bases not matched to a gene. The CDR3 DNA follows: TGTGCCAGCAGTGGGTGGGGACTAGCGGGACCCTACGAGCAGTACTTC. Translating it yields CASSGWGLAGPYEQYF.

The chain combines TRBV19 with TRBJ1-2; D not resolved. The CDR3 has 14 residues. Trimming took off 1 base at V and 6 bases at J, with 12 bases between the two ends. CDR1 is LNHDA and CDR2 is SQIVND in the germline V gene (reference sequence). The CDR3 here is CASSIAQGYDGYTF. Written as DNA, the CDR3 is TGTGCCAGTAGTATAGCACAAGGATACGATGGCTACACCTTC.

CDR3 nucleotides: TGTGCCAGCAGAGCTACAGGGGGTCAAGAGACCCAGTACTTC. Encoded protein: CASRATGGQETQYF. The V gene is TRBV7-9, the J gene TRBJ2-5; 8 bases agree with TRBD1. CDR3 size: 14 residues. V lost 6 bases, J lost 2 bases, and 5 bases stayed unmatched. CDR1 is SEHNR and CDR2 is FQNEAQ in the germline V gene (reference sequence).

The genes are TRBV18 and TRBJ2-1; D might be TRBD2 (6 bases). From germline, CDR1 is KGHSH and CDR2 LQKENI. Trimming stripped 6 bases from V and 6 bases from J, with 18 bases between. CDR3 length: 15 residues. CDR3 region: CASSPGLVGGNEQFF. For the CDR3, the DNA is TGTGCCAGCTCCCCCGGGCTGGTCGGGGGCAATGAGCAGTTCTTC.